These 5 T cell receptor beta chains came from one sample sequenced in a study of read filtering for tumor transcriptome and immune sequencing. From roughly 400 ng of RNA, a library with molecular barcoded alpha/delta and beta/gamma adaptors was made. TCRdb fed the reads into MiXCR, producing one record per CDR3 protein. There are tens of thousands of distinct CDR3 sequences in the sample; about 15% occur only once, and 40% to 55% lies in the top ten. The sample was a population of CD138-negative cells sorted from bone marrow. Receptors were obtained from a donor older than 35 with multiple myeloma.

As regards this clonotype: A clone one base away is much larger, so this may be a read error. The V and J genes are TRBV20-1 and TRBJ2-7; tentative D call: TRBD1 (6 bases). The CDR3 consists of 13 residues. CDR1 and CDR2 from the germline V gene are DFQATT and SNEGSKA (reference sequence). The CDR3 protein is CSAPRDTSYGQYF. CDR3 DNA: TGCAGTGCCCCAAGGGACACCTCCTACGGGCAGTACTTC.

The sample holds many counts of this clonotype. The chain carries TRBV11-2 and TRBJ2-1, with 7 bases that match TRBD2. Losses at the gene ends were 4 bases for V and 2 bases for J; bases not matched to a gene: 8. The CDR3 runs to 16 residues. Germline lookup yields CDR1 SGHAT and CDR2 FQNNGV. The CDR3 spells CASSSRLAATYNEQFF. DNA of the CDR3: TGTGCCAGCAGCTCCCGTCTAGCGGCTACCTACAATGAGCAGTTCTTC.

On this clonotype: Given a much more abundant clone one base away, this may be a read error. This chain joins TRBV7-9 and TRBJ2-2; D is perhaps TRBD1 (6 bases). There are 16 residues in the CDR3. Germline assignment: CDR1 SEHNR and CDR2 FQNEAQ (reference sequence). V was shortened by 8 bases and J by 3 bases, with 19 bases between the two germline ends. The DNA of the CDR3 is TGTGCCAGCCTCGGGTTAGGGACAACGGACACCGGGGAGCTGTTTTTT. Residues: CASLGLGTTDTGELFF.

This clonotype was observed a handful of times. The rearrangement links TRBV15 to TRBJ2-7; no clear D. The CDR3 is 15 residues long. Trimming removed 3 bases from V and 4 bases from J, with 16 bases in between. Germline V CDR1 and CDR2: LNHNV, YYDKDF (reference sequence). The CDR3 sequence is CATSSPPDDLYEQYF. CDR3 coding DNA: TGTGCCACCAGCAGCCCGCCGGACGACTTATACGAGCAGTACTTC.

Many counts were recorded for this clonotype. The chain uses TRBV5-5 and TRBJ2-2; 10 positions match TRBD1. The CDR3 covers 18 residues. Germline V gives CDR1 SGHKS, CDR2 YYEKEE (reference sequence). The V segment lost 6 bases and the J segment 5 bases; nucleotides outside the gene matches: 16. The CDR3 here is CASKSGSLGQGKTGELFF. The CDR3 bases are TGTGCCAGCAAAAGCGGAAGCCTGGGACAGGGGAAGACCGGGGAGCTGTTTTTT. Looking up the rest from reference TRBV5-5 and TRBJ2-2 gives the full variable domain: DAGVTQSPTHLIKTRGQQVTLRCSPISGHKSVSWYQQVLGQGPQFIFQYYEKEERGRGNFPDRFSARQFPNYSSELNVNALLLGDSALYLCASKSGSLGQGKTGELFFGEGSRLTVL.